The entry that follows covers one TCR beta chain sequence. This sample stems from a study of CD8+ T cells in alopecia areata. V dropped 5 bases and J dropped 4; count of bases not matched to a gene: 7. The CDR3 extends over 15 amino acids. Germline CDR1 and CDR2: SGHTA and FQGNSA. Treatment noted: oral pan-JAK inhibitor, 5-10 mg twice daily. Reverse transcription of extracted RNA yielded cDNA, which provided the sequencing template. Clones were read by immunoSEQ multiplex PCR, and TCRdb kept only the in-frame ones, dropping some. This table holds 200,000 to 250,000 clones, 43% found once. This TCR came from a human donor with alopecia areata. The source material was CD4+ T cells sorted from blood, sampled around week 36, from a patient treated with tofacitinib. This chain connects TRBV7-2 to TRBJ2-7; TRBD2 agrees at 11 bases. The CDR3 coding sequence is TGTGCCAGCAGCCTTGGGACTAGCGGCGTGTACGAGCAGTACTTC. This translates into CASSLGTSGVYEQYF.